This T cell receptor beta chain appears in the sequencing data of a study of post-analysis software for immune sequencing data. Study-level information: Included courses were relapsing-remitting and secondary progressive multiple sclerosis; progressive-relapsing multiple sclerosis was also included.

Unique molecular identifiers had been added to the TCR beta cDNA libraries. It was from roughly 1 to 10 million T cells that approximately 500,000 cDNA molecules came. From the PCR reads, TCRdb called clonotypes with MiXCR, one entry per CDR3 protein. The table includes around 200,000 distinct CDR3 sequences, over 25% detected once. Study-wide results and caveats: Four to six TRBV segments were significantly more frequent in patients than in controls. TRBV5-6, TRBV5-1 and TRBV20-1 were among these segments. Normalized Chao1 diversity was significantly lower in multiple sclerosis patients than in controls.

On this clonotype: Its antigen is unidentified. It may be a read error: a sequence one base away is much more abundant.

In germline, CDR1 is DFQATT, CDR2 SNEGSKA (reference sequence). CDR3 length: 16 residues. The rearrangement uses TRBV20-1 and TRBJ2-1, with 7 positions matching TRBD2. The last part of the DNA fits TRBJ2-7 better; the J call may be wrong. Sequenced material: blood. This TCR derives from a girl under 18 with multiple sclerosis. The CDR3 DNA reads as TGCAGTGCAAGAGGCGTCGGCGGGAGCTCCTACAATGAGCAGTACTTC. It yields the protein CSARGVGGSSYNEQYF.